A selection of T cell receptor beta chains follows, all from one sample in a study of blood T cells in healthy people across ages. Using its own MiXCR run on the 5' RACE reads, TCRdb lists one record per CDR3 protein. The sample has 550,000 to 800,000 distinct CDR3 sequences, 32% seen once. Sequencing input: blood. Receptors were obtained from a woman aged 80 or older in good health. The CDR3 runs from the conserved cysteine through the conserved F or W. Each record gives: clone size, D gene, J gene, CDR3 length, V gene, CDR3 protein, CDR3 DNA. D genes are given only for firm matches. Clone size is stated in some rows and not others, as once, few, many or a class when expanded.

>many|TRBD2|TRBJ2-5|15|TRBV28
CASRDSGGPGETQYF
TGTGCCAGCAGGGATAGCGGGGGGCCAGGAGAGACCCAGTACTTC
>NA|NA|TRBJ1-2|14|TRBV7-2
CASSSRDGLYGYTF
TGTGCCAGCAGCTCGCGGGACGGATTATATGGCTACACCTTC
>many|TRBD2|TRBJ2-3|12|TRBV7-6
CASSLAGGSPYF
TGTGCCAGCAGCTTAGCGGGCGGGAGCCCGTATTTT
>NA|NA|TRBJ1-1|14|TRBV3-1
CASSRPDRNTEAFF
TGTGCCAGCAGCCGTCCGGACAGGAACACTGAAGCTTTCTTT
>NA|TRBD2|TRBJ2-7|16|TRBV12-3/TRBV12-4
CASSYMTSGKSYEQYF
TGTGCCAGCAGTTATATGACTAGCGGGAAATCCTACGAGCAGTACTTC
>NA|NA|TRBJ2-4|18|TRBV7-2
CAGSLGAGAGWAKNIQYF
TGCGCCGGCAGCTTAGGGGCCGGGGCGGGGTGGGCCAAAAACATTCAGTACTTC
>NA|NA|TRBJ2-7|15|TRBV20-1
CSAIPASDRSYEQYF
TGCAGCGCTATCCCAGCGTCGGACAGATCCTACGAGCAGTACTTC
>NA|NA|TRBJ2-2|15|TRBV5-8
CASSLSQRATGELFF
TGTGCCAGCAGCTTAAGTCAGCGGGCAACGGGGGAGCTGTTTTTT
>NA|TRBD1|TRBJ2-1|14|TRBV12-3/TRBV12-4
CASGRTGGEGEQFF
TGTGCCAGCGGGCGGACAGGGGGAGAGGGTGAGCAGTTCTTC
>NA|TRBD1|TRBJ1-5|17|TRBV18
CASSPGATGGSVQPQHF
TGTGCCAGCTCTCCCGGGGCAACAGGGGGCTCGGTTCAGCCCCAGCATTTT
>many|NA|TRBJ2-7|12|TRBV7-8
CASSLQGDEQYF
TGTGCCAGCAGCTTACAAGGGGACGAGCAGTACTTC
>NA|NA|TRBJ2-2|15|TRBV20-1
CSARPVLRGTGELFF
TGCAGTGCTAGACCTGTACTTCGGGGCACCGGGGAGCTGTTTTTT
>few|NA|TRBJ1-4|14|TRBV15
CATTGLSYNEKLFF
TGTGCCACCACCGGACTGTCTTATAATGAAAAACTGTTTTTT
>once|NA|TRBJ2-1|12|TRBV29-1
CSVRKQGNEQFF
TGCAGCGTTCGGAAACAGGGCAATGAGCAGTTCTTC
>many|NA|TRBJ2-1|15|TRBV5-1
CASSSRTDSYNEQFF
TGCGCCAGCAGCTCACGGACAGACTCCTACAATGAGCAGTTCTTC
>NA|NA|TRBJ2-3|15|TRBV12-3/TRBV12-4
CASSLQGVRADTQYF
TGTGCCAGCAGTTTGCAGGGAGTGAGAGCAGATACGCAGTATTTT
>NA|NA|TRBJ1-3|16|TRBV7-2
CASSLAGVATGNTIYF
TGTGCCAGCAGCTTAGCCGGGGTCGCCACTGGAAACACCATATATTTT
>few|NA|TRBJ1-4|12|TRBV15
CATSSPNEKLFF
TGTGCCACCAGCAGTCCAAATGAAAAACTGTTTTTT
>NA|TRBD1|TRBJ1-5|14|TRBV20-1
CSAIGQGVYQPQHF
TGCAGTGCAATAGGACAGGGGGTTTATCAGCCCCAGCATTTT
>many|NA|TRBJ2-1|15|TRBV11-2
CASSPQRGEVNEQFF
TGTGCCAGCAGCCCACAAAGGGGGGAGGTGAATGAGCAGTTCTTC
>few|TRBD1|TRBJ1-4|17|TRBV30
CAWSGAGQGATNEKLFF
TGTGCCTGGAGCGGAGCGGGACAGGGGGCAACTAATGAAAAACTGTTTTTT
>many|NA|TRBJ1-2|13|TRBV13
CASSQPSDYGYTF
TGTGCCAGCAGCCAGCCCTCAGACTATGGCTACACCTTC